The T cell receptor (beta chain) under discussion was sequenced for a study of identical twins. General study points: Where out-of-frame alpha sequences were twin-shared, they showed excess low generation probability. Fewer insertions were carried by abundant cord blood beta clonotypes, but none was seen in memory repertoires. Analyses of zero insertions could, in part, be confounded by invariant MAIT and iNKT cells.

This clonotype was found many times. Its matching antigen is unknown. With template switching, a universal primer site was added, and the cDNA carried unique molecular identifiers. One entry per CDR3 protein, called by TCRdb with MiXCR from the 5' RACE reads. Seen here are around 490,000 distinct CDR3 sequences, roughly 13% observed once, and the top ten hold 0.8% to 1%. The CDR3 consists of 13 residues. After removal of 6 bases from V and 5 bases from J, the junction contained 6 bases not matched to a gene. This same sample was also part of a study on yellow fever vaccine responses in identical twins.

V is TRBV12-3 or TRBV12-4 and J is TRBJ1-1; 7 bases align to TRBD1. Sequencing was performed on CD4+ T cells sorted from blood. The source of this sequence is a woman aged 18-29 years in good health. The DNA of the CDR3 is TGTGCCAGCAGCCTCGGGACAGCTACTGAAGCTTTCTTT. Amino acids: CASSLGTATEAFF.